A single sample is the source of the 3 T cell receptor beta chains below, sequenced in a study of blood T cells in healthy people across ages. A second PCR, run for about 7 to 11 cycles, used a sample-barcoded 5' primer plus a J-beta primer mix. One entry per CDR3 protein results from TCRdb running MiXCR on the 5' RACE reads. The sample shows about 1.8 million distinct CDR3 sequences, around half of them seen only once. The sample comprised blood. Receptor source: a woman in her 40s in good health.

This clonotype was observed a few times. The CDR3 DNA follows: TGTGCCAGCAGCTTTTGGACTAGCCGCACAGATACGCAGTATTTT. Protein: CASSFWTSRTDTQYF. This chain uses TRBV12-3 or TRBV12-4 with TRBJ2-3, with TRBD2 matching 8 bases. With V trimmed by 6 bases and J by 1 base, 6 bases remained unmatched. The CDR3 sequence is 15 residues long.

Only one count was recorded for this clonotype. A clone one base away is much larger, so this may be a read error. The rearrangement links TRBV5-1 to TRBJ2-5, with 12 bases identical to TRBD2. Germline-derived CDR1 and CDR2 are SGHRS and YFSETQ. The CDR3 consists of 17 residues. CDR3 amino acids: CASGLELAGGYQETQYF. The CDR3 DNA reads as TGCGCCAGCGGCTTGGAACTAGCGGGGGGATATCAAGAGACCCAGTACTTC. Full variable domain (outside the CDR3, taken from reference TRBV5-1 and TRBJ2-5): KAGVTQTPRYLIKTRGQQVTLSCSPISGHRSVSWYQQTPGQGLQFLFEYFSETQRNKGNFPGRFSGRQFSNSRSEMNVSTLELGDSALYLCASGLELAGGYQETQYFGPGTRLLVL.

The J gene is TRBJ2-2, the V gene TRBV27; 8 positions agree with TRBD1. The CDR3 spans 14 residues. The germline V gene has CDR1 MNHEY and CDR2 SMNVEV (reference sequence). J was trimmed by 5 bases and V by 5 bases; bases with no gene match: 4. CDR3 sequence: CASSQGAWTGELFF. CDR3 coding DNA: TGTGCCAGCAGTCAGGGGGCATGGACCGGGGAGCTGTTTTTT.